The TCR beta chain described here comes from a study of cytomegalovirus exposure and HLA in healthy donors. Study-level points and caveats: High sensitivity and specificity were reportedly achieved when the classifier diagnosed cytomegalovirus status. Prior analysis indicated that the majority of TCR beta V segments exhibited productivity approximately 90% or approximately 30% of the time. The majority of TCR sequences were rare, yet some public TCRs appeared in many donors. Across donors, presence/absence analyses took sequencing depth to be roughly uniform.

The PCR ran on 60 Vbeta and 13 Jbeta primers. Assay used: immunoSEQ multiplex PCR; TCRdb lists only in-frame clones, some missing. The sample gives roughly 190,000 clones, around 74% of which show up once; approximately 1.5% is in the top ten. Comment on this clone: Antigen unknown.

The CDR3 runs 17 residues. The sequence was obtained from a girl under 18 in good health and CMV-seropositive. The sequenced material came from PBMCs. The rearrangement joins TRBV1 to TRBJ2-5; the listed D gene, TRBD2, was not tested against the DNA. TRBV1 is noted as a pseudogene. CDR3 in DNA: TGCACCAGCAGCCAAGACCCCCAGCGGGGGGCCCAAGAGACCCAGTACTTC. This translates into CTSSQDPQRGAQETQYF.